The next 6 T cell receptor beta chains were all read from a single sample in a study of beta chain features in type 1 diabetes. Reverse transcription of all isolated RNA meant that expressed TCRB transcripts were sequenced. Measured with immunoSEQ multiplex PCR; TCRdb has only the in-frame clones, and not every one. The data show about 350,000 clones, with about 20% seen just once and around 0.044% held by the top ten. Sequencing input: naive CD4+ T cells from blood. Every receptor here comes from a woman between 18 and 29 years old in good health.

This clone occurred a few times. The chain employs TRBV5-4 and TRBJ1-2; tentatively, D is TRBD1 (5 bases). The CDR3 runs 13 residues. Germline V gene lookup returns CDR1 SGHNT and CDR2 YYREEE (reference sequence). Trimming took off 0 bases at V and 3 bases at J, with 6 bases between the two ends. CDR3 protein: CASSLAGHYGYTF. The DNA of the CDR3 is TGTGCCAGCAGCTTGGCAGGGCACTATGGCTACACCTTC. The variable domain in full, completed from reference TRBV5-4 and TRBJ1-2, reads ETGVTQSPTHLIKTRGQQVTLRCSSQSGHNTVSWYQQALGQGPQFIFQYYREEENGRGNFPPRFSGLQFPNYSSELNVNALELDDSALYLCASSLAGHYGYTFGSGTRLTVV.

V is TRBV11-2 and J is TRBJ2-1; TRBD1 might be the D (6 bases). Trimming shortened V by 5 bases and J by 4 bases, and 9 bases separated the two germline ends. The CDR3 contains 13 residues. The germline CDR1 and CDR2 sequences are SGHAT and FQNNGV. This chain's CDR3 is CASSRTAYNEQFF. The CDR3 bases are TGTGCCAGCAGCCGGACAGCTTACAATGAGCAGTTCTTC.

The chain combines TRBV7-8 with TRBJ2-7; possibly TRBD2 for D (6 bases). Germline V gene lookup returns CDR1 SGHVS and CDR2 FQNEAQ. V shed 1 base and J shed 11 bases, with 9 bases lying between them. The CDR3 covers 11 residues. The CDR3 DNA follows: TGTGCCAGCAGCTTAGTCGGAGGGAAGTACTTC. This translates into CASSLVGGKYF. The whole variable domain, remainder taken from reference TRBV7-8 and TRBJ2-7, is GAGVSQSPRYKVAKRGQDVALRCDPISGHVSLFWYQQALGQGPEFLTYFQNEAQLDKSGLPSDRFFAERPEGSVSTLKIQRTQQEDSAVYLCASSLVGGKYFGPGTRLTVT.

The rearrangement links TRBV25-1 to TRBJ1-2; 9 nucleotides align to TRBD1. J gave up 6 bases and V 3 bases, and 8 bases lay outside the gene matches. Germline values: CDR1 MGHDK, CDR2 SYGVNS. The CDR3 covers 15 residues. The CDR3 DNA reads as TGTGCCAGCAGTGATCCAGGGACAGGGACGGATGGCTACACCTTC. This gives the protein CASSDPGTGTDGYTF.

This clone was picked up a small number of times. V and J are TRBV2 and TRBJ1-2, with 7 bases aligning to TRBD1. Germline V CDR1 and CDR2: SNHLY, FYNNEI. V was pared by 6 bases and J by 0 bases, with 4 bases of the junction left unmatched. This CDR3 has 14 residues. Here the CDR3 DNA reads TGTGCCAGCAGGAGGGACAGCACTAACTATGGCTACACCTTC. Protein product: CASRRDSTNYGYTF.

This clone was seen only a few times. The rearrangement joins TRBV2 to TRBJ1-2; 9 nucleotides match TRBD1. Germline V gene data show CDR1 as SNHLY and CDR2 as FYNNEI. V shed 6 bases, J shed 4 bases, and the junction held 3 bases outside the gene matches. The CDR3 contains 13 residues. The CDR3 bases are TGTGCCAGCAGACCGGGACAGGGCTATGGCTACACCTTC. Amino acid sequence: CASRPGQGYGYTF. Supplemented by reference TRBV2 and TRBJ1-2, the full variable domain reads EPEVTQTPSHQVTQMGQEVILRCVPISNHLYFYWYRQILGQKVEFLVSFYNNEISEKSEIFDDQFSVERPDGSNFTLKIRSTKLEDSAMYFCASRPGQGYGYTFGSGTRLTVV.